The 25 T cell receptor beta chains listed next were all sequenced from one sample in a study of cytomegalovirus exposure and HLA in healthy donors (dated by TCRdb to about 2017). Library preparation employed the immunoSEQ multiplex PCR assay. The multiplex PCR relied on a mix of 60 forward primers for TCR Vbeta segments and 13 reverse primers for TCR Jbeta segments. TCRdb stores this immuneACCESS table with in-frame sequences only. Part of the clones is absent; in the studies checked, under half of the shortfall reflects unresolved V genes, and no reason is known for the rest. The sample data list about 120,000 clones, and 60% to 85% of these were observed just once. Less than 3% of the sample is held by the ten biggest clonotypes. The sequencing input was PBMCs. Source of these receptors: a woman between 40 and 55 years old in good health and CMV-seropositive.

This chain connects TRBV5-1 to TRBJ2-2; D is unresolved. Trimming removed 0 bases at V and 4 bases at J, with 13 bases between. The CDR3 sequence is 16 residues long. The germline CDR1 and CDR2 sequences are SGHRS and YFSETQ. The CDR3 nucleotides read TGCGCCAGCAGCTTGGCCTTTGACTCCCCCACCGGGGAGCTGTTTTTT. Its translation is CASSLAFDSPTGELFF.

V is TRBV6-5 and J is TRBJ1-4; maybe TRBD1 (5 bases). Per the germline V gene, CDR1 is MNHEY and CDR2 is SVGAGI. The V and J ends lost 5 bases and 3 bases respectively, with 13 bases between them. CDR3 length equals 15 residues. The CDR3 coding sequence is TGTGCCAGCAGTCAAAAACAGGTCCCTAATGAAAAACTGTTTTTT. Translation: CASSQKQVPNEKLFF.

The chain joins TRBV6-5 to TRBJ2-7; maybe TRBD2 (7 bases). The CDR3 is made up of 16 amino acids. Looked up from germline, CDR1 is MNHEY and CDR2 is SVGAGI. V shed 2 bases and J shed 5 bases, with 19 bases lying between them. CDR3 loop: CASSYVSVGGAHEQYF. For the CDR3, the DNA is TGTGCCAGCAGTTACGTATCGGTAGGGGGGGCCCACGAGCAGTACTTC.

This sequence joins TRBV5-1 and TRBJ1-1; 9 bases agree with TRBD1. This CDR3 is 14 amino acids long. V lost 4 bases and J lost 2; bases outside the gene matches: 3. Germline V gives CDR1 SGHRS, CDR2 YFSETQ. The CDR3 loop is CASSVGQGNTEAFF. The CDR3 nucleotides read TGCGCCAGCAGCGTGGGACAGGGCAACACTGAAGCTTTCTTT.

The CDR3 is CASSYPGQGYEQYF. For the CDR3, the DNA is TGTGCCAGCAGCTATCCGGGACAGGGATACGAGCAGTACTTC. The rearrangement uses TRBV7-9 and TRBJ2-7, with 9 bases identical to TRBD1. Germline V gene data show CDR1 as SEHNR and CDR2 as FQNEAQ (reference sequence). J gave up 4 bases and V 4 bases, and 5 bases lay outside the gene matches. This CDR3 is 14 amino acids long.

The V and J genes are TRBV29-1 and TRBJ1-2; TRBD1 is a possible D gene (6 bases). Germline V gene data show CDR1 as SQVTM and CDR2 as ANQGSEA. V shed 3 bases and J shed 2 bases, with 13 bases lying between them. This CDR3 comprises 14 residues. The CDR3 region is CSVDRAGANYGYTF. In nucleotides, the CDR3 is TGCAGCGTTGATCGGGCGGGGGCCAACTATGGCTACACCTTC.

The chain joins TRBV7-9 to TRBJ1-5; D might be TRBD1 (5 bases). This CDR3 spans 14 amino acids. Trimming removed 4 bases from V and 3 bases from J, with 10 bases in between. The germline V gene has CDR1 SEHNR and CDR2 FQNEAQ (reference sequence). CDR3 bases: TGTGCCAGCAGCTCGACAGAGCACAATCAGCCCCAGCATTTT. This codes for CASSSTEHNQPQHF.

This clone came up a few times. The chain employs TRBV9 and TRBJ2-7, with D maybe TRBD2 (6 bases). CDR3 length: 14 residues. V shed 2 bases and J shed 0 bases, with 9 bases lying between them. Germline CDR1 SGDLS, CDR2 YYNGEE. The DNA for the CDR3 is TGTGCCAGCAGCGTCGGGGAGGACTCCTACGAGCAGTACTTC. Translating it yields CASSVGEDSYEQYF.

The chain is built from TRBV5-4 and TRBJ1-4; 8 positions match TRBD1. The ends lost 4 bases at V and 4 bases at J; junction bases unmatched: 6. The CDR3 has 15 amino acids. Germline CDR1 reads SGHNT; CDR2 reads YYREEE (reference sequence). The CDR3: CASSVQGALNEKLFF. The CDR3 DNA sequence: TGTGCCAGCAGCGTGCAGGGGGCGCTTAATGAAAAACTGTTTTTT. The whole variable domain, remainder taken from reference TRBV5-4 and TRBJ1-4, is ETGVTQSPTHLIKTRGQQVTLRCSSQSGHNTVSWYQQALGQGPQFIFQYYREEENGRGNFPPRFSGLQFPNYSSELNVNALELDDSALYLCASSVQGALNEKLFFGSGTQLSVL.

CDR3 coding DNA: TGCAGCGTTGAGGGAGGGGAGCTCACTGAAGCTTTCTTT. Residues: CSVEGGELTEAFF. The chain couples TRBV29-1 to TRBJ1-1; possibly TRBD1 for D (5 bases). CDR3 length: 13 amino acids. Germline CDR1 reads SQVTM; CDR2 reads ANQGSEA. Trimming stripped 3 bases from V and 4 bases from J, with 12 bases between.

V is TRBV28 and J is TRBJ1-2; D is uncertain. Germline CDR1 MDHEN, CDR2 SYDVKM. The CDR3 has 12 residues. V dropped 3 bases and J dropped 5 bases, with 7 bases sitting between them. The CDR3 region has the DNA TGTGCCAGCAGTTTTATGTTTTATGGCTACACCTTC. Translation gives CASSFMFYGYTF.

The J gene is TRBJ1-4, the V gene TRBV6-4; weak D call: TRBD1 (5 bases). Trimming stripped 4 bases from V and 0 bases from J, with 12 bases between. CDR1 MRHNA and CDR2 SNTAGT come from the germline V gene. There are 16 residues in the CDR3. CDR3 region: CASSGWEGPTNEKLFF. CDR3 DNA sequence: TGTGCCAGCAGTGGGTGGGAGGGGCCAACTAATGAAAAACTGTTTTTT.

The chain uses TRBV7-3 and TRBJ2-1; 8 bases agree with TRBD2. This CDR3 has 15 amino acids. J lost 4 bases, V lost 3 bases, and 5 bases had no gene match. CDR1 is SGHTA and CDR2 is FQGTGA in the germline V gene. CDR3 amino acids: CASSFQLAEYNEQFF. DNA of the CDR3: TGTGCCAGCAGCTTTCAACTAGCGGAGTACAATGAGCAGTTCTTC.

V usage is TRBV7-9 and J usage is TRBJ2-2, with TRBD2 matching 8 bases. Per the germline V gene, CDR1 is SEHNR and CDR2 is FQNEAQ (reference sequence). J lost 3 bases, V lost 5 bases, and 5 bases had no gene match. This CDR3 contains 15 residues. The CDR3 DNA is TGTGCCAGCAGCGTGACTAGCGTTGACACCGGGGAGCTGTTTTTT. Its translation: CASSVTSVDTGELFF.

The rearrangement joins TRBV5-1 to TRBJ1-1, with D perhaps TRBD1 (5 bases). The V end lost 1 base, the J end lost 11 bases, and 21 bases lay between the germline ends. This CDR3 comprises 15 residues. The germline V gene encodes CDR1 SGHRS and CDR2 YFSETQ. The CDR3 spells CASSLLGGGTSGAFF. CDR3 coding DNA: TGCGCCAGCAGCTTGCTAGGAGGAGGGACCAGTGGGGCTTTCTTT.

CDR3 sequence (DNA): TGTGCCAGCAGAGCCCCCGGGAATGAGCAGTTCTTC. Amino acids: CASRAPGNEQFF. This chain uses TRBV6-5 with TRBJ2-1; D is undetermined. Germline V gene data show CDR1 as MNHEY and CDR2 as SVGAGI. This CDR3 has 12 residues. Trimming shortened V by 6 bases and J by 7 bases, and 10 bases separated the two germline ends.

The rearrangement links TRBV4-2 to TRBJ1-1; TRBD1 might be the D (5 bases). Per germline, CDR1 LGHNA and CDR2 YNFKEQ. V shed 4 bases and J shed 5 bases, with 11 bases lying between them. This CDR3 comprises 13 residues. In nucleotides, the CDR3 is TGTGCCAGCAGCCGAACCCCAGGGACTGAAGCTTTCTTT. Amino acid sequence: CASSRTPGTEAFF.

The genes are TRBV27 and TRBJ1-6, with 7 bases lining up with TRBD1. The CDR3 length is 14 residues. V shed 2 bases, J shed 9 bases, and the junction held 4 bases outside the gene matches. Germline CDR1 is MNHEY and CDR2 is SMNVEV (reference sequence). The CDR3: CASSLTGEASPLHF. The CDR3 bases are TGTGCCAGCAGTTTAACAGGGGAGGCTTCACCCCTCCACTTT.

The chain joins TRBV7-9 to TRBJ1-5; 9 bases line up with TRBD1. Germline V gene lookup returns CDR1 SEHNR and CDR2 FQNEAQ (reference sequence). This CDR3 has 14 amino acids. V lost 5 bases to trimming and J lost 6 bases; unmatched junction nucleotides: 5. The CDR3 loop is CASSAQGAGQPQHF. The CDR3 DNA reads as TGTGCCAGCAGCGCACAGGGGGCCGGTCAGCCCCAGCATTTT.

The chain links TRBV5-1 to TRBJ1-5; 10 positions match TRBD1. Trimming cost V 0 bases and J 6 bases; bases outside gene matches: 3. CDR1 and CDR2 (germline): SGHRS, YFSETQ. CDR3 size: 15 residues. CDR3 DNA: TGCGCCAGCAGCTTGGGACAGGGGGCTACTCAGCCCCAGCATTTT. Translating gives CASSLGQGATQPQHF.

The CDR3 sequence: CASSLSGTGQETQYF. The CDR3 coding sequence is TGCGCCAGCAGCTTGAGCGGGACGGGACAAGAGACCCAGTACTTC. The chain carries TRBV5-1 and TRBJ2-5; 7 bases are shared with TRBD2. With V trimmed by 1 base and J by 2 bases, 5 bases remained unmatched. CDR3 length equals 15 residues. Germline loops: CDR1 SGHRS, CDR2 YFSETQ. Full variable domain (rest looked up from reference TRBV5-1 and TRBJ2-5): KAGVTQTPRYLIKTRGQQVTLSCSPISGHRSVSWYQQTPGQGLQFLFEYFSETQRNKGNFPGRFSGRQFSNSRSEMNVSTLELGDSALYLCASSLSGTGQETQYFGPGTRLLVL.

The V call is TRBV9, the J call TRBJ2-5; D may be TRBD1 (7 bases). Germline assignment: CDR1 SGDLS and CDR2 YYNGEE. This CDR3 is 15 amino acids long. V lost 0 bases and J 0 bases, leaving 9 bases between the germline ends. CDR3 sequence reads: CASSVAGGYQETQYF. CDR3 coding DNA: TGTGCCAGCAGCGTAGCAGGGGGGTACCAAGAGACCCAGTACTTC.

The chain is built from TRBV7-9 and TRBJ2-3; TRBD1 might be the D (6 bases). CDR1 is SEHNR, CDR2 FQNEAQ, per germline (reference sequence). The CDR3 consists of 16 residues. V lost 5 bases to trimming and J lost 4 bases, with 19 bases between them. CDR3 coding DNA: TGTGCCAGCAGCGCCTACAGGGAACTGGCATCAGATACGCAGTATTTT. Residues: CASSAYRELASDTQYF.

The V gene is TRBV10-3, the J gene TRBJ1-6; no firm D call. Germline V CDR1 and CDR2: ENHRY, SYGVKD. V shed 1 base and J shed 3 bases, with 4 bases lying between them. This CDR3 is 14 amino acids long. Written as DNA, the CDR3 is TGTGCCATCAGTGAGTTATTCTATAATTCACCCCTCCACTTT. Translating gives CAISELFYNSPLHF.

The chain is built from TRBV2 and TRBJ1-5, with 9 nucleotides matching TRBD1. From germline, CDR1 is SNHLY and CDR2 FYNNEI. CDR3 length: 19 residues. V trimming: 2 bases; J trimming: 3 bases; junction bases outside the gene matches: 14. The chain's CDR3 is CASSELILPGQGFNQPQHF. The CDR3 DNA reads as TGTGCCAGCAGTGAATTAATACTTCCGGGACAGGGTTTCAATCAGCCCCAGCATTTT.